This TCR beta chain was captured by sequencing in a study of vaccination effects on CD4 cells after COVID-19. Study summary: Post-vaccine draws lagged the second dose by a median of 72 days. Study-wide points: Researchers report that only 1 of 255 vaccine-induced clones in healthy vaccinees cross-reacted with common cold coronaviruses.

This table comes from immunoSEQ multiplex PCR, and its TCRdb copy is limited to in-frame clones, with some not included. In the table there are 84,000 or so clones, 60% to 80% of which are singletons. ViraFEST expansion of antigen-specific CD4+ T cells with viral peptide pools preceded sequencing. Following an approximately 10-day culture, CD4+ T cells were purified. BNT162b2 vaccine or mRNA-1273 vaccine was given to participants in two doses. None of these healthy vaccinees had been infected with SARS-CoV-2 before vaccination. Cells had half their medium changed to IL-2 medium on days 3 and 7. In regard to this clone: What it binds is not known.

Germline CDR1 and CDR2: LNHDA and SQIVND (reference sequence). This CDR3 region has 13 residues. V was pared by 2 bases and J by 6 bases, with 8 bases between. The sample here was CD4+ T cells from PBMCs cultured with HCoV-OC43 spike peptides, taken after COVID-19 vaccination. Subset meaning: HCoV-OC43 spike overlapping peptide pool stimulation. The clonotype comes from a human donor who received a COVID-19 vaccine. V is TRBV19 and J is TRBJ1-5; possible D gene TRBD1, 5 bases. CDR3 in amino acids: CASSILRAQPQHF. The CDR3 DNA sequence: TGTGCCAGTAGTATACTCAGGGCTCAGCCCCAGCATTTT.